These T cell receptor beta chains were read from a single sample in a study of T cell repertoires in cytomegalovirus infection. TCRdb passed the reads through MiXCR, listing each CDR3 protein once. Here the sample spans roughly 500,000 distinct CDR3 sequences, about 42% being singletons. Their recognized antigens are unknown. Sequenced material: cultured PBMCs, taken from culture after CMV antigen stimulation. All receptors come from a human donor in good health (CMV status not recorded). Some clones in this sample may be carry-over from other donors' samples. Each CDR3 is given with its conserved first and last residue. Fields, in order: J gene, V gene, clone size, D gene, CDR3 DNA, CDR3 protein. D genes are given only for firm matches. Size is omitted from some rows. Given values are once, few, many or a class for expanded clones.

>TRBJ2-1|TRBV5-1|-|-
TGCGCCAGCAGCCGGAGCGGGCTAAGGGCCTTAAGCTCCTACAATGAGCAGTTCTTC
CASSRSGLRALSSYNEQFF
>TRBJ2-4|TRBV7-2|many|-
TGTGCCAGCAGCCCCCGCGGGACTGGGGAAAACATTCAGTACTTC
CASSPRGTGENIQYF
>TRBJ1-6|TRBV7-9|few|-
TGTGCCAGCACCATCGGACGAGCAAATTCACCCCTCCACTTT
CASTIGRANSPLHF
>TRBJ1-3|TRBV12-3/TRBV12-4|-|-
TGTGCCAGCAGTTGGGGGACATACTCTGGAAACACCATATATTTT
CASSWGTYSGNTIYF
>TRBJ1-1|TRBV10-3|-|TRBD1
TGTGCCATCAGCGGACAGGGGAACACTGAAGCTTTCTTT
CAISGQGNTEAFF
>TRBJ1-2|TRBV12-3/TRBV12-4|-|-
TGTGCCAGCACCACAGTGGGTAACTATGGCTACACCTTC
CASTTVGNYGYTF
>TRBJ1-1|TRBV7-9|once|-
TGTGCGACTGGAAGGCTAGGCACTGAAGCTTTCTTT
CATGRLGTEAFF
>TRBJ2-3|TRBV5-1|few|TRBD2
TGCGCCACCAAGGGGGGCGCTAGCGGGGGCCCCACAGATACGCAGTATTTT
CATKGGASGGPTDTQYF
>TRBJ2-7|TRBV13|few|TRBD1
TGTGCCAGTTGCTTCAGGGGGCGAGAGCAGTACTTC
CASCFRGREQYF
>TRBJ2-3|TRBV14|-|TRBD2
TGTGCCAGCAGCCTACTAGCGGGACACCGCACAGATACGCAGTATTTT
CASSLLAGHRTDTQYF
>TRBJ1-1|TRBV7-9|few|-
TGTGCCAGCACCGCGTTATGGGAGAACACTGAAGCTTTCTTT
CASTALWENTEAFF
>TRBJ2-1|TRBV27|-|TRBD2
TGTGCCAGCAGCCCTGGGACTAGCGGAGCCCCGGTGTTCTTC
CASSPGTSGAPVFF
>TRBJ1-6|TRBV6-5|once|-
TGTGCCAGCCTCGTTACACCTCTTGTCCCCCTCCACTTT
CASLVTPLVPLHF
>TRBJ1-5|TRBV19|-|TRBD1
TGTGCCAGTAGACTCGAAGGGACAGCTTACAATCAGCCCCAGCATTTT
CASRLEGTAYNQPQHF
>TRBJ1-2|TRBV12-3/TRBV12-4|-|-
TGTGCCAGCAGTTTAGCGCTGGGTTCTTTCGATGGCTACACCTTC
CASSLALGSFDGYTF
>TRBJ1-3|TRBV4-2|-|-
TGTGCCAGCAGCCAAGACAGGGAGGCTGGAAACACCATATATTTT
CASSQDREAGNTIYF
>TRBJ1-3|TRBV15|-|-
TGTGCCACCAGCAGAGGCAGCCGCTCTGGAAACACCATATATTTT
CATSRGSRSGNTIYF
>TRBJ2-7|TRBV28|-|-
TGTGCCAGCAGTTTACGGGGGATGTCCTACGAGCAGTACTTC
CASSLRGMSYEQYF
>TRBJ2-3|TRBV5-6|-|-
TGTGCCAGCAGCCGGGGCGGATACACAGATACGCAGTATTTT
CASSRGGYTDTQYF
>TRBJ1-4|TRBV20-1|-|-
TGCAGTGCTAGCCCCTCCTCGAATGAAAAACTGTTTTTT
CSASPSSNEKLFF
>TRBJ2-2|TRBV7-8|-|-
TGTGCCAGCAGCATAGGAGTCGGGGAGCTGTTTTTT
CASSIGVGELFF
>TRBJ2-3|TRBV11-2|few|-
TGTGCCAGCAGTCGGATAGGGGGAACAGATACGCAGTATTTT
CASSRIGGTDTQYF
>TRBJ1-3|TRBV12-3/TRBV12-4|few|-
TGTGCCAGCAGTTCGGGGTTCTCTGGAAACACCATATATTTT
CASSSGFSGNTIYF
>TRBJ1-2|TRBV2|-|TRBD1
TGTGCCAGCAGCTCAAGAAGGATCCGGGACAGGCAAAGCTATGGCTACACCTTC
CASSSRRIRDRQSYGYTF
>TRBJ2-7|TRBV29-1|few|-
TGCAGCGCCTGGGACCGTAGGGAGCAGTACTTC
CSAWDRREQYF
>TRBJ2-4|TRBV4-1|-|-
TGCGCCAGCAGTTCGCGGCGGGACGATGGTGGCAAAAACATTCAGTACTTC
CASSSRRDDGGKNIQYF
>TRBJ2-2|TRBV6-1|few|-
TGTGCCAGCAGTCGAATCAGGGCCGGGGAGCTGTTTTTT
CASSRIRAGELFF
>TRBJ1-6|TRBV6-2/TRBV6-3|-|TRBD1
TGTGCCAGCAGACGCGTTTACAGGGGGAGCTCCTATAATTCACCCCTCCACTTT
CASRRVYRGSSYNSPLHF
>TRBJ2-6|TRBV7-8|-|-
TGTGCCAGCAGCCCCGAAGGGGCCAACGTCCTGACTTTC
CASSPEGANVLTF
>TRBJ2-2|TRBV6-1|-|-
TGTGCCATCGGGGGCACCGACTACGTCGGGGAGCTGTTTTTT
CAIGGTDYVGELFF
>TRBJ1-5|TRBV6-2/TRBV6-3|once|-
TGTGCCAGCAGTTACAACAGTTATAGCAATCAGCCCCAGCATTTT
CASSYNSYSNQPQHF
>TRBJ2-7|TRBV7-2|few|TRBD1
TGTGCCAGCAGCTCGGGACAGCTCTACGAGCAGTACTTC
CASSSGQLYEQYF
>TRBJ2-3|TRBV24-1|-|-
TGTGCCACCAGTGATCTTCGTACAGATACGCAGTATTTT
CATSDLRTDTQYF
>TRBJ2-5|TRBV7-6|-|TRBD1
TGTGCCAGCAGCTTCCGGACAGGGTCCCTGCAAGAGACCCAGTACTTC
CASSFRTGSLQETQYF
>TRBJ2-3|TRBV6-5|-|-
TGTGCCAGCACCAAGACAGGAGCCACAGATACGCAGTATTTT
CASTKTGATDTQYF
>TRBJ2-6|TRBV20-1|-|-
TGCAGTGCTAGCAGGGTTTCTGGGGCCAACGTCCTGACTTTC
CSASRVSGANVLTF
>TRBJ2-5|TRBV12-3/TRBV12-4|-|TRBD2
TGTGCCAGCAGTCTCCTTGGGGGGGGTTTCCAAGAGACCCAGTACTTC
CASSLLGGGFQETQYF
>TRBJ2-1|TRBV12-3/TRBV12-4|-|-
TGTGCCAGCAGTTTATCGGGCCCTGGGGATGAGCAGTTCTTC
CASSLSGPGDEQFF
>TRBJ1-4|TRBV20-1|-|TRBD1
TGCAGTGCTAGCCGTCCCGGGACAGGGGTCGAAAAACTGTTTTTT
CSASRPGTGVEKLFF
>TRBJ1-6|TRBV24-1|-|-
TGTGCCACCAAATCTACAGCCAATTCACCCCTCCACTTT
CATKSTANSPLHF
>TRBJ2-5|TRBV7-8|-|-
TGTGCCAGCACCCTGGGGTCGGGGGCCGGACAAGAGACCCAGTACTTC
CASTLGSGAGQETQYF
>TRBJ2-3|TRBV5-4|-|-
TGTGCCAGCAGCTTGTCCGGTGTGGCAACCACAGATACGCAGTATTTT
CASSLSGVATTDTQYF
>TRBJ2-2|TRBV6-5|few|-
TGTGCCAGCGGGAGGCGGGCCTCCGGGGAGCTGTTTTTT
CASGRRASGELFF
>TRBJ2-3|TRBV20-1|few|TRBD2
TGCAGTGCCCTAGGAACTAGCGGGAAAATCAGCACAGATACGCAGTATTTT
CSALGTSGKISTDTQYF
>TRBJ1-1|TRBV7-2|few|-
TGTGCCAGTGCCCGGGGAGCAATGAACACTGAAGCTTTCTTT
CASARGAMNTEAFF
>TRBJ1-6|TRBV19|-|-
TGTGCCAGCCGTTCGCGGGGGGGCTCCTATAATTCACCCCTCCACTTT
CASRSRGGSYNSPLHF
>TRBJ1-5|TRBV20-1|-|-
TGCAGTGCTATTGGGGGGGATCAGCCCCAGCATTTT
CSAIGGDQPQHF
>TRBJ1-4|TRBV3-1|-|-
TGTGCCAGCAGCCAAGTGTCCAGGTCCAATGAAAAACTGTTTTTT
CASSQVSRSNEKLFF
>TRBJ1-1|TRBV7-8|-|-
TGTGCCAGCAGCCCCAGGTTGGGGAGGGCTTTCTTT
CASSPRLGRAFF
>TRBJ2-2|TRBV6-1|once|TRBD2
TGTGCCAGCAGTGAAGTAGCGGGAGTGACCGGGGAGCTGTTTTTT
CASSEVAGVTGELFF
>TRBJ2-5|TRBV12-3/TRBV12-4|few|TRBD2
TGTGCCAGCACCGTCGGCGGGGGTTTTCAAGAGACCCAGTACTTC
CASTVGGGFQETQYF
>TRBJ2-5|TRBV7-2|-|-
TGTGCCAGCAGCTTAGCCCAGGACTACGGAAAGTACTTC
CASSLAQDYGKYF
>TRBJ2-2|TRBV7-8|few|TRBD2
TGTGCCAGCAGCTTTCACCTCGGGACTAGCGGGGGGGTTACCGGGGAGCTGTTTTTT
CASSFHLGTSGGVTGELFF
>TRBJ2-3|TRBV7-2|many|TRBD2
TGTGCCAGCAACAAAATTACACCGGGACTAGCGGGCACAGATACGCAGTATTTT
CASNKITPGLAGTDTQYF
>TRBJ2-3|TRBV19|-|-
TGTGCCAGTAGTATGCCTGGGGACACAGATACGCAGTATTTT
CASSMPGDTDTQYF
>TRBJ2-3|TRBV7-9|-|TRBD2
TGTGCCAGCAGCCACCCTTGGACTAGCGGGAGTGGTGAGGCAATGCATACGCAGTATTTT
CASSHPWTSGSGEAMHTQYF
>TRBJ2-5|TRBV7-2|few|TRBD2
TGTGCCAGCAGCTTAGAGGCTAGCGGGTACCAAGAGACCCAGTACTTC
CASSLEASGYQETQYF
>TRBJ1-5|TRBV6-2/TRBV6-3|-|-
TGTGCCAGCAGTTTCCGGGCGCGCGGCAATCAGCCCCAGCATTTT
CASSFRARGNQPQHF